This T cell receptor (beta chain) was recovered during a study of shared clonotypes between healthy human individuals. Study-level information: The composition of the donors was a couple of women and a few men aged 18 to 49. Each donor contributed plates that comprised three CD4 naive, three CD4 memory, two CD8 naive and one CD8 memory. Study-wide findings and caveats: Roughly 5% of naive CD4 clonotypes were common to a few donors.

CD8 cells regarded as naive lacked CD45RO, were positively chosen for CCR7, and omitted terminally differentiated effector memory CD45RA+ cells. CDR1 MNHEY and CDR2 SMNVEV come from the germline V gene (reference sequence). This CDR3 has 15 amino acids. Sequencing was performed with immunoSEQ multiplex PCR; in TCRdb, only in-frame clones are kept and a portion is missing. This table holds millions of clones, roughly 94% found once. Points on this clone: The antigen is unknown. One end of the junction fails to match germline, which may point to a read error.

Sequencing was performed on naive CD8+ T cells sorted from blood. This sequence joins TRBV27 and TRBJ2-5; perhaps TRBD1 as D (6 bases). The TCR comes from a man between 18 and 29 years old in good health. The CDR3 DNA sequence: TGTGCCAGCAGTTTGGGGGCTCAGTCAAAAGAGACCCAATACTTC. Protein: CASSLGAQSKETQYF.